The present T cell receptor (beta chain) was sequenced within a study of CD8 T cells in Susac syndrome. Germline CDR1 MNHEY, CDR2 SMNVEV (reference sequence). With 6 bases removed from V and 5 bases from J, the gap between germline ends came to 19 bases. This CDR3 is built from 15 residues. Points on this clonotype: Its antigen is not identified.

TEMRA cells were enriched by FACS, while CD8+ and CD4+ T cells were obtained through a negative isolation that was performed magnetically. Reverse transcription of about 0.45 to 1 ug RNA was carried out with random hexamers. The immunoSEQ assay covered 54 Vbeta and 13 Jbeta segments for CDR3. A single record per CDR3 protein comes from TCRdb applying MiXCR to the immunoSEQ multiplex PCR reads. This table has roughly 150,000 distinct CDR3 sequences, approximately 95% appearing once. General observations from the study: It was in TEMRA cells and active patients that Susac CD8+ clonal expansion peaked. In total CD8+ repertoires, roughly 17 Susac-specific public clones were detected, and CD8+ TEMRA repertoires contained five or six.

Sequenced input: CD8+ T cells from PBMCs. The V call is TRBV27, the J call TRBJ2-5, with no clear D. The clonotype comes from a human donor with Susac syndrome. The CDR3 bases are TGTGCCAGCAGCGTCTCATCCCCTGTGGAGGAGACCCAGTACTTC. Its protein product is CASSVSSPVEETQYF.